A single T cell receptor (beta chain) is shown here with its context. This clone was picked up a small number of times. This receptor's antigen is unknown. Base qualities are not recorded, but no much larger clone differs from it by a single base. This record belongs to a study of Siglec-9 on CD8 T cells in melanoma (dated by TCRdb to about 2019). Broadly, across the study: In this study, researchers looked at how Siglec-9 is expressed on CD8+ T cells and what Siglec-9 does to regulate T cells within the melanoma tumor microenvironment. Findings and caveats that apply to the study as a whole: According to the reported findings, Siglec-9 marked and regulated a subset of effector memory CD8+ T cells that seemed to build up inside melanoma tumors.

The CDR3 contains 13 residues, cysteine and phenylalanine counted. Just the 39-base CDR3 DNA is kept, in frame starting at base 1. The CDR1 and CDR2 encoded by the germline V gene (reference sequence) are MNHEY and SMNVEV. Trimming removed 2 bases from V and 6 bases from J, leaving 8 bases between the germline ends. Library construction relied on the immunoSEQ multiplex PCR assay. The table was pulled from immuneACCESS by TCRdb, which kept in-frame rearrangements only. Such tables lose some clones; where checked, under half of the loss comes from unresolved V genes, and the rest has no known cause. A total of around 35,000 clones appear in this sample, 65% to 85% of them only once. The ten largest clonotypes hold under 2% of the sample.

The chain is made from TRBV27 and TRBJ1-5, with TRBD1 tentatively as D gene (5 bases match). The receptor was isolated from a human donor in good health. Sequences were obtained from Siglec-9- CD8+ T cells sorted from blood. The cell subset or site label, read with the paper, signifies: CD8 T cells lacking Siglec-9. The nucleotide sequence reads TGTGCCAGCAGTTTAGGTACAGGTCAGCCCCAGCATTTT. It translates to CASSLGTGQPQHF.